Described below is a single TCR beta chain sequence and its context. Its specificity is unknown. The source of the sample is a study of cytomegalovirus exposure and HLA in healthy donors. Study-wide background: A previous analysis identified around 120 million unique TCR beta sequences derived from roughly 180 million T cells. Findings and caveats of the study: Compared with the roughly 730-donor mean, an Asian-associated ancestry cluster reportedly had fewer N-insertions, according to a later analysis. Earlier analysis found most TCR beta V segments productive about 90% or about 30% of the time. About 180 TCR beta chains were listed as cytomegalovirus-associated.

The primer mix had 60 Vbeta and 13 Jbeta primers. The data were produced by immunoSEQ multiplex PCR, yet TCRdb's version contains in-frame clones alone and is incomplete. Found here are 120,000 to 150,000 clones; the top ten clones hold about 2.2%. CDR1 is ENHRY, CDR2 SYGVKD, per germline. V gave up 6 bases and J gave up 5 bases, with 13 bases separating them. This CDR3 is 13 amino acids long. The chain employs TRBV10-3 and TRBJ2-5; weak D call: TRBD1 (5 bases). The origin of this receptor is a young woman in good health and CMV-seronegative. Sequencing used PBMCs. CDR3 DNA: TGTGCCATCAGGGTAGGACATCGGGAGACCCAGTACTTC. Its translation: CAIRVGHRETQYF.